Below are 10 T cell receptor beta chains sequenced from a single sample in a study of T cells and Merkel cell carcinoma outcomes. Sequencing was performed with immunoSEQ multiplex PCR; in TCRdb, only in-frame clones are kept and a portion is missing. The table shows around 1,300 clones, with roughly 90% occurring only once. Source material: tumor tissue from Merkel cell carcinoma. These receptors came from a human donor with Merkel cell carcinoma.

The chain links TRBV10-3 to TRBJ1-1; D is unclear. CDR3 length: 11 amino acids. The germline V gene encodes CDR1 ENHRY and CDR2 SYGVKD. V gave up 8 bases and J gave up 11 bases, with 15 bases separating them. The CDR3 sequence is CAIGLGGWAFF. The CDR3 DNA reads TGTGCCATCGGTCTGGGAGGGTGGGCTTTCTTT.

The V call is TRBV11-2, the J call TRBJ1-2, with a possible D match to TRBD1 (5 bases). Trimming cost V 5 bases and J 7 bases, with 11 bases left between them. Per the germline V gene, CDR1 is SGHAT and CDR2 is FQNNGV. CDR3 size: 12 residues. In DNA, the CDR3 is TGTGCCAGCAGCAGCGGGGGATTTGGCTACACCTTC. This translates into CASSSGGFGYTF.

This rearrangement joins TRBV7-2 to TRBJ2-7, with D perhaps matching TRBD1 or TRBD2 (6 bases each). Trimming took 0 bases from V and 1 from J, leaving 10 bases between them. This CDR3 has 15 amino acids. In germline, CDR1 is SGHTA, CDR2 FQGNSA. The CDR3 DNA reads TGTGCCAGCAGCTTAGCGGGGGGCCCGTCCTACGAGCAGTACTTC. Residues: CASSLAGGPSYEQYF.

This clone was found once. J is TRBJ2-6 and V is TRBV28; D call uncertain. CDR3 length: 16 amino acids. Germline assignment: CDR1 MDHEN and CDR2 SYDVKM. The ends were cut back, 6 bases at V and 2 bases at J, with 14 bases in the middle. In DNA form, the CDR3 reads TGTGCCAGCAGCCCCGGACCCGCGGCTGGGGCCAACGTCCTGACTTTC. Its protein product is CASSPGPAAGANVLTF. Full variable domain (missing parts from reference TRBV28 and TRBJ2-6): DVKVTQSSRYLVKRTGEKVFLECVQDMDHENMFWYRQDPGLGLRLIYFSYDVKMKEKGDIPEGYSVSREKKERFSLILESASTNQTSMYLCASSPGPAAGANVLTFGAGSRLTVL.

The CDR3 nucleotides read TGTGCCAGCAGTGAAGGCCTCAGGGGGCAATATAATGAAAAACTGTTTTTT. Its translation: CASSEGLRGQYNEKLFF. The chain employs TRBV2 and TRBJ1-4, with 8 bases identical to TRBD1. CDR1 and CDR2 (germline): SNHLY, FYNNEI. J gave up 4 bases and V 1 base, and 8 bases lay outside the gene matches. This CDR3 contains 17 residues.

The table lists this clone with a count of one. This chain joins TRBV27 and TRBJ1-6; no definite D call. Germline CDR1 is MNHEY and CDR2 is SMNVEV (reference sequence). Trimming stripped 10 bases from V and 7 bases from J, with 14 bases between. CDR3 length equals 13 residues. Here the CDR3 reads CANRAAQNSPLHF. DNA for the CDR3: TGTGCCAATAGGGCTGCTCAAAATTCACCCCTCCACTTT.

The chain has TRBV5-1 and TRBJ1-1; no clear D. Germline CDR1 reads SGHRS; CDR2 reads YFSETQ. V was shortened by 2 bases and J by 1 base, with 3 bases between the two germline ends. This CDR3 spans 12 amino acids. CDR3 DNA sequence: TGCGCCAGCAGCTTAGCGAACACTGAAGCTTTCTTT. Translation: CASSLANTEAFF.

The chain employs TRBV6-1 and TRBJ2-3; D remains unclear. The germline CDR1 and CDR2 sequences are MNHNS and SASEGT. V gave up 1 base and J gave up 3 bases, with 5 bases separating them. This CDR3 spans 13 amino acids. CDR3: CASSEVGTDTQYF. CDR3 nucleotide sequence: TGTGCCAGCAGTGAAGTGGGTACAGATACGCAGTATTTT.

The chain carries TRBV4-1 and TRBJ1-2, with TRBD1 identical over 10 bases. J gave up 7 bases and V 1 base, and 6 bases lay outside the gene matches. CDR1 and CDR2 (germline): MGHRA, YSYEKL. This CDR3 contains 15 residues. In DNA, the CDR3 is TGCGCCAGCAGCCAAGGACAGGGGGCGGTCGGTGGCTACACCTTC. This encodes CASSQGQGAVGGYTF.

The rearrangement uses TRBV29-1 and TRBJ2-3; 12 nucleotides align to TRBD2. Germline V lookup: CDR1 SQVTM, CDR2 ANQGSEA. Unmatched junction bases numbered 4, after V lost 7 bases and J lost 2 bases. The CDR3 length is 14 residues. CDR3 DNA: TGCAGCGGAGGACTAGCGGGGTACACAGATACGCAGTATTTT. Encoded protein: CSGGLAGYTDTQYF.